Below, 26 T cell receptor beta chains from the same sample are listed, as sequenced in a study of blood T cell repertoires in COVID-19. The protocol was immunoSEQ multiplex PCR, while the TCRdb copy is restricted to in-frame clones and leaves out a portion. The table includes 250,000 to 400,000 clones, 90% detected once. Sequenced sample: PBMCs or T cells enriched from blood (not recorded which). The receptors here all came from a man aged 55 to 69 who had recovered from COVID-19.

The V call is TRBV18, the J call TRBJ2-1, with 14 bases identical to TRBD2. The CDR3 covers 16 residues. J was trimmed by 7 bases and V by 5 bases; bases with no gene match: 7. Germline lookup yields CDR1 KGHSH and CDR2 LQKENI. The CDR3 reads CASSAGLAGAGNEQFF. As DNA, the CDR3 is TGTGCCAGCTCAGCGGGACTAGCGGGAGCGGGAAATGAGCAGTTCTTC.

Turning to this clone: The junction and the germline gene differ at one end; a read error may be behind it. The V and J genes are TRBV29-1 and TRBJ1-1; 9 bases agree with TRBD1. The CDR3 loop spans 12 amino acids. From germline, CDR1 is SQVTM and CDR2 ANQGSEA. CDR3: CSVEPDGQGRIF. The CDR3 DNA sequence: TGCAGCGTTGAGCCAGACGGACAGGGGCGGATCTTT.

This chain links TRBV18 with TRBJ2-5, with 7 bases identical to TRBD2. CDR3 size: 15 residues. The V segment lost 0 bases and the J segment 5 bases; nucleotides outside the gene matches: 6. Per germline, CDR1 KGHSH and CDR2 LQKENI. The chain's CDR3 is CASSPPSTSWETQYF. The CDR3 DNA reads as TGTGCCAGCTCACCACCATCGACTAGCTGGGAGACCCAGTACTTC.

CDR3: CATRTDSSTGYTF. DNA for the CDR3: TGTGCCACCAGAACGGACAGCTCCACTGGCTACACCTTC. J is TRBJ1-2 and V is TRBV15; maybe TRBD1 (6 bases). Per the germline V gene, CDR1 is LNHNV and CDR2 is YYDKDF (reference sequence). The CDR3 has 13 residues. With 6 bases removed from V and 7 bases from J, the gap between germline ends came to 15 bases.

V is TRBV5-1 and J is TRBJ1-6; perhaps TRBD1 as D (5 bases). Germline V gives CDR1 SGHRS, CDR2 YFSETQ. CDR3 size: 14 residues. V was trimmed by 0 bases and J by 13 bases, leaving 14 bases between them. CDR3 region: CASSLADSPSPLHF. The DNA of the CDR3 is TGCGCCAGCAGCTTGGCCGACAGCCCGTCCCCCCTCCACTTT.

The rearrangement links TRBV5-1 to TRBJ1-4; no reliable D call. Per germline, CDR1 SGHRS and CDR2 YFSETQ. CDR3 length: 14 residues. V was shortened by 6 bases and J by 6 bases, with 15 bases between the two germline ends. The CDR3 loop is CASKSGPVDEKLFF. As DNA, the CDR3 is TGCGCCAGCAAGAGCGGGCCCGTGGATGAAAAACTGTTTTTT.

This clone has only one observation. This chain links TRBV15 with TRBJ2-1, with a tentative D call TRBD1 (6 bases). The CDR3 sequence is 18 residues long. Trimming removed 2 bases at V and 1 base at J, with 18 bases between. Per germline, CDR1 LNHNV and CDR2 YYDKDF (reference sequence). For the CDR3, the DNA is TGTGCCACCAGCAGACCCACGGGACATCAATTTTCCTACAATGAGCAGTTCTTC. Translating it yields CATSRPTGHQFSYNEQFF. The whole variable domain, remainder taken from reference TRBV15 and TRBJ2-1, is DAMVIQNPRYQVTQFGKPVTLSCSQTLNHNVMYWYQQKSSQAPKLLFHYYDKDFNNEADTPDNFQSRRPNTSFCFLDIRSPGLGDTAMYLCATSRPTGHQFSYNEQFFGPGTRLTVL.

The chain recombines TRBV6-6 with TRBJ2-7, with 13 bases lining up with TRBD2. The CDR3 has 14 residues. Trimming removed 4 bases from V and 6 bases from J; junction bases left unmatched: 3. Germline assignment: CDR1 MNHNY and CDR2 SVGAGI (reference sequence). Here the CDR3 DNA reads TGTGCCAGCAGTTCCGGACTAGCGGGAGCCGAGCAGTACTTC. It codes for CASSSGLAGAEQYF.

The rearrangement uses TRBV4-3 and TRBJ1-2; tentative D call: TRBD1 (5 bases). The CDR3 has 14 residues. Looked up from germline, CDR1 is LGHNA and CDR2 is YSLEER. Trimming removed 0 bases at V and 4 bases at J, with 9 bases between. As DNA, the CDR3 is TGCGCCAGCAGCCAAGACGGGGGAGGCTATGGCTACACCTTC. Residues: CASSQDGGGYGYTF.

This rearrangement joins TRBV6-1 to TRBJ2-5, with D perhaps matching TRBD1 (6 bases). The CDR3 is 15 residues long. Per germline, CDR1 MNHNS and CDR2 SASEGT. V was shortened by 1 base and J by 7 bases, with 16 bases between the two germline ends. CDR3 DNA: TGTGCCAGCAGTGAAGGAGGGGGTTTACCCGGGACCCAGTACTTC. Its translation: CASSEGGGLPGTQYF.

CDR3 sequence reads: CATSRGTDPPYEQYF. The CDR3 DNA reads TGTGCCACCAGCAGAGGGACAGATCCCCCCTACGAGCAGTACTTC. The chain joins TRBV15 to TRBJ2-7; D is possibly TRBD1 (6 bases). Germline lookup yields CDR1 LNHNV and CDR2 YYDKDF (reference sequence). The CDR3 is made up of 15 amino acids. Trimming cost V 1 base and J 2 bases, with 12 bases left between them.

This clone was recorded a few times. The limits of the CDR3 on the DNA are not certain, so only TCRdb's listed CDR3 is given. The rearrangement joins TRBV21-1 to TRBJ1-3; the table names TRBD1, a call not compared with the DNA. TRBV21-1 constitutes a pseudogene. Inclusive of both ends, the CDR3 amounts to 22 amino acids. CDR3 sequence reads: CASLSLRANEWGQGISGNTIYF.

The chain joins TRBV30 to TRBJ2-1; D call uncertain. Per the germline V gene, CDR1 is GTSNPN and CDR2 is SVGIG (reference sequence). The V gene lost 2 bases and the J gene lost 3 bases, with 8 bases spanning the gap. The CDR3 extends over 13 amino acids. The CDR3 reads CAWSPRGYNEQFF. The CDR3, as DNA: TGTGCCTGGAGTCCTCGCGGCTACAATGAGCAGTTCTTC.

V and J are TRBV11-1 and TRBJ2-3, with D perhaps TRBD1 (5 bases). The V gene lost 1 base and the J gene lost 4 bases, with 12 bases spanning the gap. Germline V lookup: CDR1 SGHAT, CDR2 FQDESV (reference sequence). This CDR3 comprises 15 residues. The CDR3 reads CASSLGTQFSDTQYF. The CDR3 DNA reads TGTGCCAGCAGCTTAGGGACACAATTTTCAGATACGCAGTATTTT.

The rearrangement uses TRBV2 and TRBJ1-1; 7 bases line up with TRBD1. This CDR3 has 15 amino acids. Germline V lookup: CDR1 SNHLY, CDR2 FYNNEI. V lost 5 bases and J lost 0; bases outside the gene matches: 6. CDR3 residues: CASSNSGQLNTEAFF. Written as DNA, the CDR3 is TGTGCCAGCAGTAACTCGGGACAGTTGAACACTGAAGCTTTCTTT.

J is TRBJ2-3 and V is TRBV9; 8 nucleotides match TRBD2. Germline V gene lookup returns CDR1 SGDLS and CDR2 YYNGEE. V dropped 4 bases and J dropped 0; count of bases not matched to a gene: 7. The CDR3 consists of 16 residues. CDR3 nucleotides: TGTGCCAGCAGCCTCCAAACTAGCGGTAGCACAGATACGCAGTATTTT. Protein sequence: CASSLQTSGSTDTQYF.

J is TRBJ1-3 and V is TRBV18; D might be TRBD1 (6 bases). Germline V lookup: CDR1 KGHSH, CDR2 LQKENI. V was pared by 1 base and J by 0 bases, with 7 bases between. This CDR3 comprises 15 residues. The CDR3 loop is CASSPQGDSGNTIYF. Written as DNA, the CDR3 is TGTGCCAGCTCACCACAGGGGGACTCTGGAAACACCATATATTTT.

The V gene is TRBV11-2, the J gene TRBJ2-3, with TRBD1 as a possible D gene (5 bases). V shed 5 bases and J shed 6 bases, with 12 bases lying between them. CDR1 and CDR2 from the germline V gene are SGHAT and FQNNGV. The CDR3 extends over 13 amino acids. CDR3 DNA: TGTGCCAGCAGCCTATCATCAGGGGATACGCAGTATTTT. Translation: CASSLSSGDTQYF. Combining the CDR3 with reference TRBV11-2 and TRBJ2-3 gives the whole variable domain EAGVAQSPRYKIIEKRQSVAFWCNPISGHATLYWYQQILGQGPKLLIQFQNNGVVDDSQLPKDRFSAERLKGVDSTLKIQPAKLEDSAVYLCASSLSSGDTQYFGPGTRLTVL.

J is TRBJ2-1 and V is TRBV5-1, with 8 bases identical to TRBD2. CDR1 is SGHRS, CDR2 YFSETQ, per germline. This CDR3 region has 15 residues. Trimming took 5 bases from V and 6 from J; bases not matched to a gene: 10. In DNA form, the CDR3 reads TGCGCCAGCAGACCACGGAGCGGGAGCATCAATGAGCAGTTCTTC. This sequence encodes CASRPRSGSINEQFF.

To note about this clone: At one end, the junction sequence differs from germline, possibly due to a read error. The CDR3 DNA reads as TGTGCCAGCAATGAACCCCCCAGGGGTGGGACCTACGAGCAGTACTTC. Its translation: CASNEPPRGGTYEQYF. The V call is TRBV6-1, the J call TRBJ2-7; D is perhaps TRBD1 (6 bases). The CDR3 has 16 amino acids. Germline-derived CDR1 and CDR2 are MNHNS and SASEGT.

The chain couples TRBV4-2 to TRBJ2-1, with 8 bases aligning to TRBD2. The length of the CDR3 is 15 residues. The V gene's germline CDR1 is LGHNA and CDR2 YNFKEQ. Germline trimming cut 6 bases from V and 0 bases from J; bases unmatched to any gene: 4. The CDR3 region is CASSTGTSSYNEQFF. Written as DNA, the CDR3 is TGTGCCAGCAGTACCGGGACTAGCTCCTACAATGAGCAGTTCTTC.

CDR3 in amino acids: CATSRAGDSLNEQFF. The CDR3 nucleotides read TGTGCCACCAGCAGAGCCGGAGACTCACTTAATGAGCAGTTCTTC. The chain recombines TRBV15 with TRBJ2-1; the D is unclear. The V end lost 1 base, the J end lost 7 bases, and 14 bases lay between the germline ends. The CDR3 extends over 15 amino acids. Germline V gene sequence: CDR1 LNHNV, CDR2 YYDKDF (reference sequence).

This chain links TRBV7-3 with TRBJ2-3; TRBD2 agrees at 9 bases. Germline lookup yields CDR1 SGHTA and CDR2 FQGTGA. The CDR3 consists of 13 residues. V was pared by 6 bases and J by 7 bases, with 5 bases of the junction left unmatched. The CDR3 loop reads CASRAGTSHTQYF. DNA of the CDR3: TGTGCCAGCAGAGCCGGGACTAGCCATACGCAGTATTTT.

This chain uses TRBV19 with TRBJ2-3, with 12 nucleotides matching TRBD2. The CDR3 is made up of 15 amino acids. With V trimmed by 8 bases and J by 10 bases, 13 bases remained unmatched. Germline-derived CDR1 and CDR2 are LNHDA and SQIVND (reference sequence). The CDR3: CASASGTSGPTAQYF. CDR3 nucleotide sequence: TGTGCCAGTGCTTCCGGGACTAGCGGGCCGACGGCGCAGTATTTT.

This chain connects TRBV6-4 to TRBJ2-2; possibly TRBD2 for D (6 bases). Germline V gene lookup returns CDR1 MRHNA and CDR2 SNTAGT. This CDR3 comprises 14 residues. Trimming pared 3 bases from V and 4 bases from J, leaving 9 bases between. DNA of the CDR3: TGTGCCAGCAGTGAGGAACTAGCCACCGGGGAGCTGTTTTTT. It encodes CASSEELATGELFF.

This clone has more than one count but fewer than ten. This rearrangement joins TRBV6-5 to TRBJ1-1, with D perhaps matching TRBD1 (6 bases). This CDR3 is 14 amino acids long. CDR1 is MNHEY, CDR2 SVGAGI, per germline. Trimming pared 6 bases from V and 0 bases from J, leaving 11 bases between. The CDR3 DNA is TGTGCCAGCAGGAGGACAGCGATGAACACTGAAGCTTTCTTT. Protein: CASRRTAMNTEAFF.